The 29 T cell receptor beta chains listed next were all sequenced from one sample in a study of OX40 agonist ivuxolimab in advanced cancers. Some clones are missing from TCRdb's copy, which holds only in-frame ones; the method was immunoSEQ multiplex PCR. Of around 95,000 clones in the sample, around 94% were seen once. Sample: CD4+ or CD8+ T cells sorted from blood, taken in a trial of the OX40 agonist ivuxolimab. These receptors were obtained from an adult with an advanced solid tumor such as melanoma, head and neck, liver or kidney cancer.

The CDR3 protein is CASSENTGELFF. DNA of the CDR3: TGTGCCAGCTCAGAGAACACCGGGGAGCTGTTTTTT. The rearrangement uses TRBV18 and TRBJ2-2; D not certain. Trimming stripped 5 bases from V and 1 base from J, with 2 bases between. The CDR3 contains 12 residues. CDR1 and CDR2 from the germline V gene are KGHSH and LQKENI.

The rearrangement links TRBV15 to TRBJ2-7; D remains ambiguous. V was pared by 0 bases and J by 3 bases, with 6 bases between. The germline V gene has CDR1 LNHNV and CDR2 YYDKDF (reference sequence). CDR3 length: 13 amino acids. This chain's CDR3 is CATSRDPNYEQYF. CDR3 DNA: TGTGCCACCAGCAGAGACCCGAACTACGAGCAGTACTTC.

The rearrangement uses TRBV7-3 and TRBJ2-5; D may be TRBD2 (5 bases). V lost 0 bases, J lost 5 bases, and 16 bases lay in between. Germline V gene sequence: CDR1 SGHTA, CDR2 FQGTGA. This CDR3 contains 16 residues. CDR3 nucleotide sequence: TGTGCCAGCAGCTTAACTTCGACTATCAAAGAGGAGACCCAGTACTTC. This translates into CASSLTSTIKEETQYF.

The rearrangement uses TRBV7-9 and TRBJ1-2, with 8 bases fitting TRBD1. The CDR3 extends over 14 amino acids. Per germline, CDR1 SEHNR and CDR2 FQNEAQ (reference sequence). The ends lost 1 base at V and 2 bases at J; junction bases unmatched: 0. DNA for the CDR3: TGTGCCAGCAGCTTAGGGACAGGGAACTATGGCTACACCTTC. Its protein is CASSLGTGNYGYTF. The whole variable domain, remainder taken from reference TRBV7-9 and TRBJ1-2, is DTGVSQNPRHKITKRGQNVTFRCDPISEHNRLYWYRQTLGQGPEFLTYFQNEAQLEKSRLLSDRFSAERPKGSFSTLEIQRTEQGDSAMYLCASSLGTGNYGYTFGSGTRLTVV.

This sequence joins TRBV23-1 and TRBJ1-2; D not certain. TRBV23-1 is classed as an ORF, of uncertain function. This CDR3 is 15 amino acids long. V shed 4 bases and J shed 0 bases, with 12 bases lying between them. In DNA form, the CDR3 reads TGCGCCAGCAGTCCCCGGGAGAAGACTAACTATGGCTACACCTTC. The encoded protein is CASSPREKTNYGYTF.

This rearrangement joins TRBV29-1 to TRBJ2-1; D unresolved. Germline values: CDR1 SQVTM, CDR2 ANQGSEA. CDR3 size: 10 residues. Trimming pared 5 bases from V and 6 bases from J, leaving 5 bases between. The CDR3 is CSVLVNEQFF. DNA of the CDR3: TGCAGCGTTCTCGTCAATGAGCAGTTCTTC.

The genes are TRBV4-2 and TRBJ1-6; no clear D gene. The CDR3 length is 15 residues. V lost 5 bases to trimming and J lost 8 bases, with 16 bases between them. Germline assignment: CDR1 LGHNA and CDR2 YNFKEQ. CDR3 nucleotides: TGTGCCAGCAGCTACGCGTGGCTGTCGGATTCACCCCTCCACTTT. Its translation: CASSYAWLSDSPLHF.

This clone appeared once. V and J are TRBV9 and TRBJ2-5, with 7 nucleotides matching TRBD2. This CDR3 region has 13 residues. CDR1 is SGDLS, CDR2 YYNGEE, per germline. The J segment lost 2 bases and the V segment lost 5 bases, leaving 3 bases of the junction unmatched. The CDR3, as DNA: TGTGCCAGCAGGGCTAGCGGACAAGAGACCCAGTACTTC. Protein product: CASRASGQETQYF.

This chain connects TRBV9 to TRBJ1-1; D call uncertain. Germline V CDR1 and CDR2: SGDLS, YYNGEE. This CDR3 region has 11 residues. Trimming pared 3 bases from V and 7 bases from J, leaving 7 bases between. CDR3 residues: CASSATGEAFF. The DNA of the CDR3 is TGTGCCAGCAGCGCGACGGGTGAAGCTTTCTTT.

This sequence joins TRBV6-5 and TRBJ2-5; D is possibly TRBD2 (5 bases). Deletions cut 2 bases from V and 3 bases from J, with 7 bases between. Germline lookup yields CDR1 MNHEY and CDR2 SVGAGI. The CDR3 totals 13 residues. The CDR3: CASSYRREETQYF. CDR3 coding DNA: TGTGCCAGCAGTTACCGGCGGGAAGAGACCCAGTACTTC.

This clone occurred once. The chain combines TRBV29-1 with TRBJ1-5; D perhaps matches TRBD1 (6 bases). The CDR3 runs 12 residues. Germline values: CDR1 SQVTM, CDR2 ANQGSEA. Trimming removed 7 bases at V and 3 bases at J, with 10 bases between. The CDR3 protein is CSAGHPNQPQHF. CDR3 nucleotide sequence: TGCAGCGCGGGACATCCCAATCAGCCCCAGCATTTT.

This chain links TRBV5-1 with TRBJ1-5, with 9 bases aligning to TRBD1. Germline trimming cut 0 bases from V and 11 bases from J; bases unmatched to any gene: 12. Per germline, CDR1 SGHRS and CDR2 YFSETQ. This CDR3 region has 16 residues. Here the CDR3 reads CASSLAPGQGLVTQHF. The CDR3 coding sequence is TGCGCCAGCAGCTTGGCCCCGGGACAGGGTTTAGTGACCCAGCATTTT.

This clone was seen just once. The chain recombines TRBV28 with TRBJ1-5; D might be TRBD1 (6 bases). V was pared by 2 bases and J by 5 bases, with 10 bases between. Germline CDR1 MDHEN, CDR2 SYDVKM. CDR3 size: 14 residues. CDR3 nucleotides: TGTGCCAGCAGTTTAGGGGGGGCCCATCAGCCCCAGCATTTT. Amino acid sequence: CASSLGGAHQPQHF.

The chain combines TRBV5-4 with TRBJ2-3; 14 bases fit TRBD2. The germline V gene has CDR1 SGHNT and CDR2 YYREEE (reference sequence). CDR3 size: 17 residues. V shed 4 bases, J shed 6 bases, and the junction held 10 bases outside the gene matches. The CDR3 sequence is CASSIGLAGGGVDTQYF. As DNA, the CDR3 is TGTGCCAGCAGCATCGGACTAGCGGGAGGAGGTGTGGATACGCAGTATTTT.

The chain uses TRBV21-1 and TRBJ1-5. TRBV21-1 is marked as a pseudogene. The CDR3 is 14 amino acids. CDR3: CASMERMRNQPQHF. In DNA, the CDR3 is TGTGCCAGCATGGAAAGGATGCGGAATCAGCCCCAGCATTTT.

This chain links TRBV25-1 with TRBJ2-4; maybe TRBD1 (6 bases). The V end was cut by 8 bases, the J end by 11 bases, with 13 bases between. Germline assignment: CDR1 MGHDK and CDR2 SYGVNS. The CDR3 has 11 residues. The CDR3 DNA follows: TGTGCCAGCCCCCAAGGGACATTTCAGTACTTC. Translation gives CASPQGTFQYF.

The genes are TRBV2 and TRBJ2-6, with D possibly matching TRBD1 (6 bases). There are 18 residues in the CDR3. With 6 bases removed from V and 0 bases from J, the gap between germline ends came to 18 bases. Germline CDR1 reads SNHLY; CDR2 reads FYNNEI. The CDR3 nucleotides read TGTGCCAGCAGCCCGGGACACAGACAACACTCTGGGGCCAACGTCCTGACTTTC. Residues: CASSPGHRQHSGANVLTF.

The chain recombines TRBV5-5 with TRBJ1-2, with D unresolved. Germline assignment: CDR1 SGHKS and CDR2 YYEKEE (reference sequence). V lost 5 bases and J 7 bases, leaving 18 bases between the germline ends. This CDR3 spans 14 amino acids. The CDR3 sequence is CASRPVNDLGGYTF. The CDR3 region has the DNA TGTGCCAGCAGACCGGTGAACGACCTCGGTGGCTACACCTTC.

The gene calls are TRBV5-1 and TRBJ1-1; 7 nucleotides align to TRBD1. CDR3 size: 13 residues. V lost 4 bases and J lost 4; bases outside the gene matches: 4. CDR1 and CDR2 from the germline V gene are SGHRS and YFSETQ. The CDR3, as DNA: TGCGCCAGCAGCCAAGACAGGGTCACTGAAGCTTTCTTT. It encodes CASSQDRVTEAFF.

This sequence joins TRBV9 and TRBJ2-3, with 8 bases identical to TRBD2. Germline V gene lookup returns CDR1 SGDLS and CDR2 YYNGEE. The ends lost 0 bases at V and 5 bases at J; junction bases unmatched: 2. The CDR3 consists of 14 residues. CDR3 loop: CASSVGSGIDTQYF. CDR3 nucleotide sequence: TGTGCCAGCAGCGTAGGTAGCGGGATAGATACGCAGTATTTT.

The chain couples TRBV4-1 to TRBJ2-1, with 8 bases identical to TRBD2. Per germline, CDR1 MGHRA and CDR2 YSYEKL. This CDR3 region has 19 residues. With 4 bases clipped from V and 5 bases from J, the junction kept 19 bases outside the gene matches. The CDR3 DNA follows: TGCGCCAGCAGCCGGAAACAAGGGACTAGTCTGGATCGGGACAATGAGCAGTTCTTC. Protein: CASSRKQGTSLDRDNEQFF.

DNA for the CDR3: TGCGCCAGCAGCCCAGGTGTGTTCGCTGAAGCTTTCTTT. Its protein is CASSPGVFAEAFF. The chain uses TRBV5-1 and TRBJ1-1; D gene ambiguous. With 4 bases removed from V and 6 bases from J, the gap between germline ends came to 13 bases. Germline-derived CDR1 and CDR2 are SGHRS and YFSETQ. CDR3 length: 13 amino acids. The full variable domain, in which reference TRBV5-1 and TRBJ1-1 provide the parts outside the CDR3, is KAGVTQTPRYLIKTRGQQVTLSCSPISGHRSVSWYQQTPGQGLQFLFEYFSETQRNKGNFPGRFSGRQFSNSRSEMNVSTLELGDSALYLCASSPGVFAEAFFGQGTRLTVV.

V is TRBV6-6 and J is TRBJ1-6, with 9 bases lining up with TRBD1. V shed 6 bases and J 10 bases; nucleotides not matched to a gene: 7. Per germline, CDR1 MNHNY and CDR2 SVGAGI (reference sequence). CDR3 length: 14 amino acids. In DNA form, the CDR3 reads TGTGCCAGCAGCCCCGGACAGGGGCAGTCACCCCTCCACTTT. Its translation is CASSPGQGQSPLHF.

This chain uses TRBV5-5 with TRBJ2-2; D gene unclear. CDR1 is SGHKS and CDR2 is YYEKEE in the germline V gene (reference sequence). Trimming cost V 5 bases and J 8 bases, with 22 bases left between them. This CDR3 has 16 residues. The chain's CDR3 is CASRFGSRFQVGELFF. The DNA for the CDR3 is TGTGCCAGCAGATTTGGGTCTCGATTTCAAGTAGGGGAGCTGTTTTTT.

The rearrangement links TRBV6-5 to TRBJ1-1, with unresolved D. From germline, CDR1 is MNHEY and CDR2 SVGAGI. The CDR3 has 12 amino acids. V was shortened by 2 bases and J by 2 bases, with 3 bases between the two germline ends. The CDR3 DNA follows: TGTGCCAGCAGTTACAGAAACACTGAAGCTTTCTTT. Translation gives CASSYRNTEAFF.

In this sample, this clone turned up a few times. The chain combines TRBV4-1 with TRBJ2-1; TRBD2 matches at 14 bases. The germline V gene has CDR1 MGHRA and CDR2 YSYEKL. The CDR3 spans 18 residues. V shed 3 bases and J 10 bases; nucleotides not matched to a gene: 14. The CDR3 here is CASSHPGLAGALDGEQFF. The CDR3 region has the DNA TGCGCCAGCAGCCACCCGGGACTAGCGGGAGCCCTCGACGGGGAGCAGTTCTTC.

The rearrangement joins TRBV29-1 to TRBJ2-1; no clear D. CDR3 length equals 12 residues. CDR1 and CDR2 from the germline V gene are SQVTM and ANQGSEA. Deletions cut 3 bases from V and 2 bases from J, with 5 bases between. The CDR3 DNA reads as TGCAGCGTTGACCCGGCCTACAATGAGCAGTTCTTC. As protein: CSVDPAYNEQFF.

This clone has more than one count but fewer than ten. The chain couples TRBV4-1 to TRBJ1-2, with D possibly TRBD1 on 5 matching bases. Germline CDR1 is MGHRA and CDR2 is YSYEKL. Trimming took 1 base from V and 8 from J, leaving 11 bases between them. The length of the CDR3 is 13 residues. CDR3: CASSQGGANGYTF. The DNA of the CDR3 is TGCGCCAGCAGCCAAGGGGGCGCGAACGGCTACACCTTC.

This chain connects TRBV2 to TRBJ2-3; weak D call: TRBD2 (6 bases). The V end lost 6 bases, the J end lost 14 bases, and 15 bases lay between the germline ends. Germline V gene sequence: CDR1 SNHLY, CDR2 FYNNEI. The CDR3 is 11 amino acids. The CDR3 here is CASRAGPGRYF. CDR3 DNA: TGTGCCAGCAGGGCGGGGCCAGGACGGTATTTT.